A selection of T cell receptor beta chains follows, all from one sample in a study of regulatory T cells in long-lasting Graves disease. One entry per CDR3 protein results from TCRdb running MiXCR on the multiplex PCR reads. The profile shows hundreds of thousands of distinct CDR3 sequences, 15% to 17% of them singletons. The specimen comprised peripheral blood mononuclear cells (PBMCs), sampled at new diagnosis, from a patient treated with antithyroid drugs. These receptors were collected from a female donor with Graves disease. Both conserved end residues are part of each CDR3. The D gene is left open where the match is weak. The size of a clone is reported for some rows only, either as once, few or many, or as a class for expanded clones.

size	V	D	J	DNA	CDR3
many	TRBV20-1	TRBD2	TRBJ2-5	TGCAGTGCTAGAGATGACCGGGGGGGAGAGACCCAGTACTTC	CSARDDRGGETQYF
many	TRBV7-9	TRBD1	TRBJ2-7	TGTGCCAGCACCAAGGGACAGGGGAACGAGCAGTACTTC	CASTKGQGNEQYF
many	TRBV29-1	TRBD1	TRBJ1-2	TGCAGCGTTGGGACAGGGAACAGGGGCTACACCTTC	CSVGTGNRGYTF
NA	TRBV19	NA	TRBJ1-5	TGTGCCAGTAGTATATCCCGCGGGACATATCAGCCCCAGCATTTT	CASSISRGTYQPQHF
many	TRBV10-3	NA	TRBJ2-5	TGTGCCATCGGCTCGTTAGGCAGGGTTGAGACCCAGTACTTC	CAIGSLGRVETQYF
NA	TRBV27	TRBD1	TRBJ1-2	TGTGCCAGCAGTCCCTCGGGACAGGGGGCGCATGGTGGCTACACCTTC	CASSPSGQGAHGGYTF
many	TRBV5-6	NA	TRBJ1-2	TGTGCCAGCAGCTTGGGCCACAGGGAGTATGGCTACACCTTC	CASSLGHREYGYTF
few	TRBV6-1	NA	TRBJ1-6	TGTGCCAGCTCCTACACCGGGATTAATTCACCCCTCCACTTT	CASSYTGINSPLHF
NA	TRBV24-1	TRBD2	TRBJ2-1	TGTGCCACCAGTGCTGCGGGGGTTTGGAATGAGCAGTTCTTC	CATSAAGVWNEQFF
many	TRBV7-2	TRBD2	TRBJ2-1	TGTGCCAGCAGCACCCGGACTAGCGGGACCAGCTCCTACAATGAGCAGTTCTTC	CASSTRTSGTSSYNEQFF
many	TRBV28	NA	TRBJ1-1	TGTGCCAGCAGCCCCGGGCACACTGAAGCTTTCTTT	CASSPGHTEAFF
many	TRBV19	NA	TRBJ1-1	TGTGCCAGTAGTATTGATGACGGATTAGAAGCTTTCTTT	CASSIDDGLEAFF
few	TRBV9	NA	TRBJ1-3	TGTGCCAGCAGCGTAGGATCCGGGACCTCTGGAAACACCATATATTTT	CASSVGSGTSGNTIYF
NA	TRBV10-3	NA	TRBJ1-2	TGTGCCTCAGGCCCCGTTCCTAACTATGGCTACACCTTC	CASGPVPNYGYTF
once	TRBV20-1	TRBD2	TRBJ2-1	TGCAGTGCTAGATCCAGGAGGGCGGGAGTCTACAATGAGCAGTTCTTC	CSARSRRAGVYNEQFF
many	TRBV4-1	NA	TRBJ2-5	TGCGCCAGCAGCCCCGGGACGATGGGCGAGACCCAGTACTTC	CASSPGTMGETQYF
once	TRBV28	TRBD1	TRBJ1-5	TGTGCCAGCAGTTTACCCCCAGGGGGGGCCAATCAGCCCCAGCATTTT	CASSLPPGGANQPQHF
many	TRBV20-1	TRBD1	TRBJ1-1	TGCAGTGCTAGATGGGGACAGGGGGCCCCGGACACTGAAGCTTTCTTT	CSARWGQGAPDTEAFF
many	TRBV27	NA	TRBJ1-2	TGTGCCAGCAGTTTGGCCCATTCTAACTATGGCTACACCTTC	CASSLAHSNYGYTF